Listed below are T cell receptor beta chains from one sample, sequenced in a study of metastatic and nonmetastatic thyroid tumors. Using MiXCR, TCRdb re-called clones from the PCR reads. The profile covers 50,000 to 70,000 clones, with about 4% appearing a single time and around 24% taken by the ten largest. Sequencing used blood. Receptor source: a female donor with papillary thyroid cancer or a benign thyroid nodule (not recorded which). Some clones in this sample may be carry-over from other donors' samples. CDR3s include the opening cysteine and the closing phenylalanine or tryptophan. Fields, in order: J gene, clone size, V gene, D gene, CDR3 protein, CDR3 DNA. D genes are given only for firm matches. Expanded clones get a size class; other rows say once, few or many, or leave the size out.

TRBJ1-2 many TRBV5-1 . CASSLDSDYGYTF TGCGCCAGCAGCTTGGATTCGGACTATGGCTACACCTTC
TRBJ1-2 . TRBV3-1 TRBD1 CAAGGQRLGYTF TGTGCAGCAGGGGGTCAGAGACTTGGCTACACCTTC
TRBJ1-1 few TRBV28 . CASRYPLAGTEAFF TGTGCCAGCAGGTACCCCTTGGCTGGGACTGAAGCTTTCTTT
TRBJ2-2 many TRBV19 . CASSILQGSTGELFF TGTGCCAGTAGTATCCTTCAGGGAAGCACCGGGGAGCTGTTTTTT
TRBJ2-5 few TRBV5-1 TRBD2 CASSLYGTSVQETQYF TGCGCCAGCAGCTTGTACGGGACTAGCGTCCAAGAGACCCAGTACTTC
TRBJ1-1 many TRBV2 . CAVRTDSTEAFF TGTGCCGTGCGGACCGACAGCACTGAAGCTTTCTTT
TRBJ1-1 few TRBV25-1 TRBD1 CASSAQGATEAFF TGTGCCAGCAGTGCGCAGGGGGCCACTGAAGCTTTCTTT
TRBJ1-1 . TRBV18 TRBD1 CASSPTTGGAGSFF TGTGCCAGCTCACCAACCACAGGGGGCGCCGGTTCTTTCTTT
TRBJ1-1 many TRBV30 . CAWRRYRNTEAFF TGTGCCTGGAGAAGGTACAGGAACACTGAAGCTTTCTTT
TRBJ2-1 many TRBV6-1 . CASSWGLSKGNEQFF TGTGCCAGCAGTTGGGGACTCTCAAAGGGGAATGAGCAGTTCTTC
TRBJ2-7 few TRBV12-3/TRBV12-4 . CASSPTLSSYEQYF TGTGCCAGCAGTCCGACTCTTAGCTCCTACGAGCAGTACTTC
TRBJ1-1 . TRBV14 . CASSQGGGGGSWEAFF TGTGCCAGCAGCCAAGGGGGAGGTGGAGGAAGTTGGGAGGCTTTCTTT
TRBJ1-5 many TRBV5-1 . CASSLGGGSNQPQHF TGCGCCAGCAGCCTTGGGGGCGGCTCCAATCAGCCCCAGCATTTT
TRBJ2-1 many TRBV28 . CASSRLYNEQFF TGTGCCAGCAGCCGACTGTACAATGAGCAGTTCTTC
TRBJ1-6 few TRBV6-5 . CASSYGRGGSPLHF TGTGCCAGCAGTTACGGAAGGGGGGGTTCACCCCTCCACTTT
TRBJ2-5 few TRBV18 TRBD2 CASSHQLAGRQETQYF TGTGCCAGCTCCCACCAACTAGCGGGGCGCCAAGAGACCCAGTACTTC
TRBJ2-1 many TRBV19 TRBD2 CASSIAHGTSGRGEQFF TGTGCCAGTAGTATAGCCCATGGGACTAGCGGGAGAGGGGAGCAGTTCTTC
TRBJ1-2 many TRBV28 . CASSSPTYGYTF TGTGCCAGCAGTTCCCCGACGTATGGCTACACCTTC
TRBJ2-4 many TRBV6-1 . CASSKLPGRAKNIQYF TGTGCCAGCAGCAAACTCCCGGGCAGGGCAAAAAACATTCAGTACTTC
TRBJ2-7 many TRBV5-4 . CASSFSPEAYEQYF TGTGCCAGCAGCTTTTCCCCGGAAGCCTACGAGCAGTACTTC
TRBJ2-7 many TRBV6-1 . CASSRSQHEQYF TGTGCCAGCAGTAGGTCCCAGCACGAGCAGTACTTC
TRBJ1-5 . TRBV2 TRBD1 CASSEARGQGCNQPQHF TGTGCCAGCAGTGAAGCGCGGGGACAGGGTTGCAATCAGCCCCAGCATTTT
TRBJ1-2 . TRBV18 . CASSPDRLSGYTF TGTGCCAGCTCACCTGACAGGCTTAGTGGCTACACCTTC
TRBJ1-1 many TRBV6-2/TRBV6-3 . CASKAARRTINTEAFF TGTGCCAGCAAGGCTGCCCGCCGGACGATTAACACTGAAGCTTTCTTT
TRBJ2-1 many TRBV11-2 TRBD2 CASSLDPSITSGPRGEQFF TGTGCCAGCAGCTTAGATCCGTCAATAACTAGCGGTCCAAGGGGTGAGCAGTTCTTC
TRBJ1-3 many TRBV11-2 . CASSRTVSLSSGNTIYF TGTGCCAGCAGCAGGACAGTTTCACTTAGCTCTGGAAACACCATATATTTT
TRBJ1-1 . TRBV6-5 . CASSWPWTLRPPFF TGTGCCAGCAGTTGGCCATGGACGCTTCGACCCCCTTTCTTT
TRBJ1-2 many TRBV6-1 TRBD1 CASRKGAGATYGYTF TGTGCCAGCAGGAAGGGGGCAGGGGCTACCTATGGCTACACCTTC
TRBJ2-3 many TRBV6-4 TRBD2 CASSESSGNPTDTQYF TGTGCCAGCAGTGAGAGCAGCGGGAATCCCACAGATACGCAGTATTTT
TRBJ2-3 few TRBV6-1 TRBD2 CASSGLAGGPDTQYF TGTGCCAGCAGTGGACTAGCGGGAGGCCCAGATACGCAGTATTTT
TRBJ2-6 many TRBV10-3 TRBD1 CAISGQGIVTGANVLTF TGTGCCATCAGCGGACAGGGGATAGTGACTGGGGCCAACGTCCTGACTTTC
TRBJ1-5 many TRBV2 TRBD1 CASSFRGLGGQPQHF TGTGCCAGCAGTTTCAGGGGGCTAGGGGGTCAGCCCCAGCATTTT
TRBJ1-5 many TRBV30 . CAWSEGLDQPQHF TGTGCCTGGAGTGAGGGTTTGGATCAGCCCCAGCATTTT
TRBJ2-3 many TRBV5-6 TRBD1 CASSSQGADTQYF TGTGCCAGCAGCTCACAGGGGGCTGATACGCAGTATTTT
TRBJ2-3 many TRBV6-1 . CASTTGRGESTQYF TGTGCCAGCACCACGGGCAGGGGAGAGAGTACGCAGTATTTT
TRBJ1-3 . TRBV6-1 . CASSVRGNTKYF TGTGCCAGCAGTGTACGGGGAAACACCAAATACTTT
TRBJ2-3 few TRBV24-1 TRBD2 CATSDFTSGANGGTDTQYF TGTGCCACCAGTGATTTTACTAGCGGGGCCAACGGGGGTACAGATACGCAGTATTTT
TRBJ2-5 many TRBV19 TRBD2 CATSGLAGLQEETQYF TGTGCCACCTCGGGACTAGCGGGACTTCAAGAGGAGACCCAGTACTTC
TRBJ2-7 many TRBV11-1 TRBD2 CASSFSREGEQYF TGTGCCAGCAGCTTCTCCCGGGAGGGCGAGCAGTACTTC
TRBJ2-1 many TRBV27 . CASSPLTGLSYNEQFF TGTGCCAGCAGTCCCCTGACAGGTTTATCCTACAATGAGCAGTTCTTC
TRBJ1-5 . TRBV28 . CASGQLNQPQHF TGTGCCAGCGGGCAGCTCAATCAGCCCCAGCATTTT
TRBJ2-2 . TRBV20-1 TRBD1 CSASRGPRELFF TGCAGTGCTTCCAGGGGGCCAAGGGAGCTGTTTTTT
TRBJ2-3 . TRBV24-1 . CATSGSLIDTDTQYF TGTGCCACCAGTGGAAGCCTTATTGACACAGATACGCAGTATTTT
TRBJ2-3 . TRBV20-1 . CSARDEIGQTQYF TGCAGTGCTAGAGACGAGATCGGCCAAACGCAGTATTTT
TRBJ2-7 many TRBV4-2 . CASSSHQRAYEQYF TGTGCCAGCAGCTCACATCAGCGGGCCTACGAGCAGTACTTC
TRBJ1-2 many TRBV2 . CASTQTGGGLAYGYTF TGTGCCAGCACACAAACGGGGGGGGGTCTGGCCTATGGCTACACCTTC
TRBJ1-3 . TRBV18 TRBD1 CASSPVTGVENTIYF TGTGCCAGCTCACCTGTAACAGGGGTTGAAAACACCATATATTTT
TRBJ1-4 . TRBV3-1 . CASSRGRERGGEKLFF TGTGCCAGCAGCCGGGGACGGGAAAGGGGGGGTGAAAAACTGTTTTTT
TRBJ1-2 . TRBV5-1 . CASSLATRVRYGYTF TGCGCCAGCAGCTTGGCTACGAGGGTTCGCTACGGCTACACCTTC
TRBJ2-7 . TRBV28 . CASSVTALSYEQSF TGTGCCAGCAGCGTGACCGCCCTCTCCTACGAGCAGTCCTTC
TRBJ2-3 many TRBV6-6 . CASSYSSNTDTQYF TGTGCCAGCAGTTACTCCTCTAACACAGATACGCAGTATTTT
TRBJ2-7 few TRBV6-5 . CASSYSRDYEQYF TGTGCCAGCAGTTACTCGAGAGACTACGAGCAGTACTTC
TRBJ2-7 few TRBV9 . CASDPGQGAYEQYF TGTGCCAGTGACCCGGGTCAAGGGGCGTACGAGCAGTACTTC
TRBJ2-3 few TRBV2 . CASSFDQFRGNGTDTQYF TGTGCCAGCAGTTTCGACCAGTTTCGCGGGAACGGCACAGATACGCAGTATTTT
TRBJ2-5 few TRBV5-1 . CASSLTGGWGETQYF TGCGCCAGCAGCTTGACCGGGGGCTGGGGAGAGACCCAGTACTTC
TRBJ2-2 . TRBV2 . CASIVGQGIGELLF .
TRBJ2-3 many TRBV5-1 TRBD2 CASSAGRGGLPDTQYF TGCGCCAGCAGCGCGGGACGGGGGGGGTTGCCAGATACGCAGTATTTT
TRBJ2-7 many TRBV5-6 TRBD2 CASSRGGSYEQYF TGTGCCAGCAGCCGAGGCGGGAGCTACGAGCAGTACTTC